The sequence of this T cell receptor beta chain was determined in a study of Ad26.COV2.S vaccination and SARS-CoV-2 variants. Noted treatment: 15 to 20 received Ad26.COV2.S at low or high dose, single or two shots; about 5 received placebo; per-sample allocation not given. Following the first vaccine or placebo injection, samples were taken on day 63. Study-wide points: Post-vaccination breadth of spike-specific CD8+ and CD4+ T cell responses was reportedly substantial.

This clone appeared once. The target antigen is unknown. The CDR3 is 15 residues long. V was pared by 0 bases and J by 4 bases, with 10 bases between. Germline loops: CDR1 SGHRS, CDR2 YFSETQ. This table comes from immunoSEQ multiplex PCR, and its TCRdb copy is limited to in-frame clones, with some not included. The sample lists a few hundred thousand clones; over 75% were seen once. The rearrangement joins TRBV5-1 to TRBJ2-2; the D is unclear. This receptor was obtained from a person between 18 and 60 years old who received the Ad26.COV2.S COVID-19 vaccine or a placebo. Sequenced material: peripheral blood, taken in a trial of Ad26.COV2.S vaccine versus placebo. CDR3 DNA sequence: TGCGCCAGCAGCTTGGATGGTAGCTCCACCGGGGAGCTGTTTTTT. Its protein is CASSLDGSSTGELFF.